This entry features one TCR beta chain sequence. As yet, its antigen is unknown. This sample was taken from a study of identical twins. Study-level results: Modelling underestimated the level of out-of-frame TCR alpha sharing observed in monozygotic twins. A lower insertion count was a feature of abundant cord blood beta clonotypes, with no such feature in memory repertoires. A cross-sectional statistical analysis, not follow-up of the same donors, supported the conclusions.

cDNA molecules carried unique molecular identifiers, and template switching added a universal primer site. MiXCR was run by TCRdb on the 5' RACE reads, yielding one entry per CDR3 protein. The profile shows some 300,000 distinct CDR3 sequences, roughly an eighth of them singletons. Trimming cost V 7 bases and J 3 bases, with 10 bases left between them. Germline values: CDR1 SQVTM, CDR2 ANQGSEA. The CDR3 sequence is 11 residues long. These records were also assigned to another study, of yellow fever vaccine responses in identical twins.

This chain links TRBV29-1 with TRBJ2-7, with D hard to call. Sequencing was carried out using CD8+ T cells sorted from blood. This TCR derives from a woman aged 18-29 years in good health. This CDR3 is CSALVGYEQYF. The CDR3 DNA reads TGCAGCGCCCTAGTGGGCTACGAGCAGTACTTC.